Below are 21 T cell receptor beta chains sequenced from a single sample in a study of T cells in narcolepsy. The data were produced by immunoSEQ multiplex PCR, yet TCRdb's version contains in-frame clones alone and is incomplete. The sample shows some 25,000 clones, more than 80% of them seen only once. The source material was CD45RA- memory CD4+ T cells from PBMCs. The receptors shown here come from a human donor with narcolepsy.

The rearrangement joins TRBV18 to TRBJ1-1; D unresolved. V shed 2 bases and J shed 1 base, with 8 bases lying between them. The CDR3 is 14 residues long. Germline loops: CDR1 KGHSH, CDR2 LQKENI. The CDR3: CASSPAGPNTEAFF. The CDR3 DNA sequence: TGTGCCAGCTCACCAGCAGGCCCGAACACTGAAGCTTTCTTT.

V gene TRBV7-2 combines with J gene TRBJ2-1; TRBD2 agrees at 8 bases. Germline CDR1 and CDR2: SGHTA and FQGNSA. Trimming took 1 base from V and 6 from J; bases not matched to a gene: 5. The CDR3 totals 15 residues. The CDR3 nucleotides read TGTGCCAGCAGCTTAGGCGCGACTAGCGTCAATGAGCAGTTCTTC. It encodes CASSLGATSVNEQFF. The full variable domain, rest sourced from reference TRBV7-2 and TRBJ2-1, is GAGVSQSPSNKVTEKGKDVELRCDPISGHTALYWYRQSLGQGLEFLIYFQGNSAPDKSGLPSDRFSAERTGGSVSTLTIQRTQQEDSAVYLCASSLGATSVNEQFFGPGTRLTVL.

The chain joins TRBV5-4 to TRBJ2-1; D unclear. CDR1 and CDR2 (germline): SGHNT, YYREEE (reference sequence). V was clipped by 0 bases and J by 1 base, with 8 bases between them. The CDR3 contains 15 residues. The CDR3 is CASSLAAQSYNEQFF. DNA for the CDR3: TGTGCCAGCAGCTTGGCCGCACAGTCCTACAATGAGCAGTTCTTC.

The chain combines TRBV19 with TRBJ2-2; D unclear. CDR1 and CDR2 from the germline V gene are LNHDA and SQIVND (reference sequence). The CDR3 length is 13 residues. V was cut by 2 bases and J by 6 bases, with 7 bases left in between. This CDR3 reads CASSITRPGELFF. The DNA of the CDR3 is TGTGCCAGTAGTATAACGCGTCCCGGGGAGCTGTTTTTT.

The chain couples TRBV5-4 to TRBJ1-1; no definite D call. V gave up 0 bases and J gave up 4 bases, with 10 bases separating them. Germline-derived CDR1 and CDR2 are SGHNT and YYREEE (reference sequence). This CDR3 contains 14 residues. CDR3: CASSLDRGSTEAFF. CDR3 nucleotides: TGTGCCAGCAGCTTGGACCGGGGAAGCACTGAAGCTTTCTTT. The variable domain in full, completed from reference TRBV5-4 and TRBJ1-1, reads ETGVTQSPTHLIKTRGQQVTLRCSSQSGHNTVSWYQQALGQGPQFIFQYYREEENGRGNFPPRFSGLQFPNYSSELNVNALELDDSALYLCASSLDRGSTEAFFGQGTRLTVV.

The CDR3 bases are TGTGCCAGCACCCCCTCAGGGGTTAGCTACAATGAGCAGTTCTTC. Its translation is CASTPSGVSYNEQFF. J is TRBJ2-1 and V is TRBV6-1, with TRBD1 as a possible D gene (6 bases). The V end lost 7 bases, the J end lost 3 bases, and 16 bases lay between the germline ends. The germline CDR1 and CDR2 sequences are MNHNS and SASEGT. The CDR3 extends over 15 amino acids.

This rearrangement joins TRBV30 to TRBJ1-1; D is undetermined. Trimming removed 4 bases from V and 7 bases from J, with 10 bases in between. The CDR3 loop spans 11 amino acids. Germline V gene lookup returns CDR1 GTSNPN and CDR2 SVGIG (reference sequence). This chain's CDR3 is CAWTQRGEAFF. The CDR3 bases are TGTGCCTGGACCCAACGGGGTGAAGCTTTCTTT. Filled out from reference TRBV30 and TRBJ1-1, the complete variable domain reads SQTIHQWPATLVQPVGSPLSLECTVEGTSNPNLYWYRQAAGRGLQLLFYSVGIGQISSEVPQNLSASRPQDRQFILSSKKLLLSDSGFYLCAWTQRGEAFFGQGTRLTVV.

The V gene is TRBV19, the J gene TRBJ2-3; no clear D. This CDR3 region has 13 residues. The germline V gene encodes CDR1 LNHDA and CDR2 SQIVND (reference sequence). The ends were cut back, 7 bases at V and 2 bases at J, with 10 bases in the middle. CDR3 DNA sequence: TGTGCCAGTAACCCCGGAGTCACAGATACGCAGTATTTT. Translating it yields CASNPGVTDTQYF.

V gene TRBV15 combines with J gene TRBJ1-5; D possibly corresponds to TRBD1 (6 bases). This CDR3 is 16 amino acids long. With 0 bases removed from V and 4 bases from J, the gap between germline ends came to 13 bases. Germline V lookup: CDR1 LNHNV, CDR2 YYDKDF (reference sequence). CDR3 region: CATSRDSRRGNQPQHF. As DNA, the CDR3 is TGTGCCACCAGCAGAGATTCTCGCAGGGGAAATCAGCCCCAGCATTTT.

This clone came up a few times. The chain has TRBV7-6 and TRBJ2-7; tentatively, D is TRBD1 or TRBD2 (5 bases each). The germline V gene has CDR1 SGHVS and CDR2 FNYEAQ. This CDR3 comprises 15 residues. Trimming pared 5 bases from V and 3 bases from J, leaving 17 bases between. CDR3 DNA sequence: TGTGCCAGCAGCCTAGGACATGGACTGATCTACGAGCAGTACTTC. This encodes CASSLGHGLIYEQYF. The variable domain in full, with the rest retrieved from reference TRBV7-6 and TRBJ2-7, is GAGVSQSPRYKVTKRGQDVALRCDPISGHVSLYWYRQALGQGPEFLTYFNYEAQQDKSGLPNDRFSAERPEGSISTLTIQRTEQRDSAMYRCASSLGHGLIYEQYFGPGTRLTVT.

This clone was counted a single time. The chain combines TRBV28 with TRBJ2-1, with 8 bases fitting TRBD2. V dropped 5 bases and J dropped 12; count of bases not matched to a gene: 9. The V gene's germline CDR1 is MDHEN and CDR2 SYDVKM. The CDR3 contains 13 residues. CDR3 loop: CASSTGGYGMQFF. CDR3 sequence (DNA): TGTGCCAGCAGTACGGGAGGGTATGGGATGCAGTTCTTC. The entire variable domain, with the rest obtained from reference TRBV28 and TRBJ2-1, is as follows: DVKVTQSSRYLVKRTGEKVFLECVQDMDHENMFWYRQDPGLGLRLIYFSYDVKMKEKGDIPEGYSVSREKKERFSLILESASTNQTSMYLCASSTGGYGMQFFGPGTRLTVL.

The chain recombines TRBV5-1 with TRBJ1-1; the D gene is possibly TRBD1 (6 bases). V was shortened by 7 bases and J by 1 base, with 17 bases between the two germline ends. Germline CDR1 SGHRS, CDR2 YFSETQ. This CDR3 is built from 15 residues. This chain's CDR3 is CASGIGGAKNTEAFF. CDR3 DNA: TGCGCCAGCGGAATTGGGGGGGCGAAGAACACTGAAGCTTTCTTT. Using reference TRBV5-1 and TRBJ1-1 for the parts outside the CDR3, the full variable domain is KAGVTQTPRYLIKTRGQQVTLSCSPISGHRSVSWYQQTPGQGLQFLFEYFSETQRNKGNFPGRFSGRQFSNSRSEMNVSTLELGDSALYLCASGIGGAKNTEAFFGQGTRLTVV.

V usage is TRBV7-8 and J usage is TRBJ1-1, with TRBD1 as a possible D gene (5 bases). There are 15 residues in the CDR3. Germline CDR1 SGHVS, CDR2 FQNEAQ. Trimming stripped 2 bases from V and 1 base from J, with 11 bases between. The CDR3 DNA reads TGTGCCAGCAGCTTACAAAGCGGGGCGAACACTGAAGCTTTCTTT. Translated: CASSLQSGANTEAFF.

The V call is TRBV7-8, the J call TRBJ2-7, with D possibly being TRBD2 (6 bases). Germline V gene sequence: CDR1 SGHVS, CDR2 FQNEAQ. This CDR3 contains 14 residues. Deletions cut 1 base from V and 2 bases from J, with 9 bases between. The CDR3 here is CASSLEAGTYEQYF. The CDR3 region has the DNA TGTGCCAGCAGCTTAGAGGCGGGGACCTACGAGCAGTACTTC.

Written as DNA, the CDR3 is TGCGCCAGCAGGATCGGACAGGGCGGAGGGACCCAGTACTTC. It yields the protein CASRIGQGGGTQYF. The V gene is TRBV5-1, the J gene TRBJ2-5; 8 positions agree with TRBD1. Germline CDR1 is SGHRS and CDR2 is YFSETQ. With V trimmed by 5 bases and J by 7 bases, 10 bases remained unmatched. The CDR3 is 14 residues long.

The rearrangement links TRBV5-1 to TRBJ2-3, with 10 positions matching TRBD2. This CDR3 has 18 amino acids. Unmatched junction bases numbered 12, after V lost 3 bases and J lost 2 bases. The germline V gene has CDR1 SGHRS and CDR2 YFSETQ. The CDR3 sequence is CASSSARTSGLYTDTQYF. The CDR3 coding sequence is TGCGCCAGCAGCTCCGCTAGGACTAGCGGTTTATACACAGATACGCAGTATTTT.

This sequence joins TRBV7-9 and TRBJ2-3; 10 bases match TRBD2. With 3 bases clipped from V and 4 bases from J, the junction kept 7 bases outside the gene matches. The germline V gene has CDR1 SEHNR and CDR2 FQNEAQ (reference sequence). The CDR3 length is 16 residues. The CDR3: CASSFGTSVSSDTQYF. The DNA of the CDR3 is TGTGCCAGCAGCTTTGGGACTAGCGTTAGTTCAGATACGCAGTATTTT.

The chain combines TRBV19 with TRBJ1-5, with D perhaps TRBD1 (5 bases). The ends were cut back, 6 bases at V and 6 bases at J, with 15 bases in the middle. This CDR3 is 14 amino acids long. CDR1 is LNHDA and CDR2 is SQIVND in the germline V gene (reference sequence). CDR3 amino acids: CASSQDRIGQPQHF. CDR3 in DNA: TGTGCCAGTAGCCAAGACAGAATAGGTCAGCCCCAGCATTTT.

The chain links TRBV7-3 to TRBJ1-5, with a tentative D call TRBD1 (6 bases). CDR3 length: 14 residues. Trimming shortened V by 5 bases and J by 6 bases, and 14 bases separated the two germline ends. Germline V gene data show CDR1 as SGHTA and CDR2 as FQGTGA. The CDR3 nucleotides are TGTGCCAGCAGCACCCAGGGGAGTTGTCAGCCCCAGCATTTT. Its translation: CASSTQGSCQPQHF.

The rearrangement uses TRBV7-9 and TRBJ2-3; 10 bases are shared with TRBD2. The CDR3 is 17 amino acids. After removal of 4 bases from V and 0 bases from J, the junction contained 7 bases not matched to a gene. In germline, CDR1 is SEHNR, CDR2 FQNEAQ (reference sequence). CDR3: CASSSLTSGTSTDTQYF. The CDR3 DNA reads TGTGCCAGCAGCTCACTAACTAGCGGGACTAGCACAGATACGCAGTATTTT.

This sequence joins TRBV14 and TRBJ2-1, with TRBD2 as a possible D gene (6 bases). V gave up 3 bases and J gave up 10 bases, with 22 bases separating them. The CDR3 covers 16 residues. CDR1 is SGHDN, CDR2 FVKESK, per germline. The CDR3 sequence is CASSQITGTHPREQFF. The CDR3 coding sequence is TGTGCCAGCAGCCAGATAACCGGGACTCATCCTCGGGAGCAGTTCTTC.